What follows describes a single TCR beta chain. Its antigen remains unknown. The assay was immunoSEQ multiplex PCR, and TCRdb's table has in-frame clones only and misses some. Of roughly 100,000 clones listed, 82% are singletons. The data were obtained in a study of T cell responses to AZD1222 COVID-19 vaccine. Study-level background: It was second doses at about 4 or about 12 weeks that were pooled. Regarding the study as a whole: Clonal diversity was possibly underestimated, and white British individuals and females predominated among donors. Spike-wide coverage was observed for vaccine-associated CD4 TCRs, with dominant responses at 160-218 and 743-854. Close to half of spike-specific TCRs reportedly recognize unmutated variant regions.

The CDR3 consists of 15 residues. Germline V gene data show CDR1 as LNHDA and CDR2 as SQIVND (reference sequence). The ends lost 4 bases at V and 8 bases at J; junction bases unmatched: 8. This receptor was obtained from an adult in good health. The gene calls are TRBV19 and TRBJ1-6; 7 bases are a match to TRBD1. Sequenced here: peripheral blood, sampled on day 0 of AZD1222 vaccination. CDR3 coding DNA: TGTGCCAGTAGTAAATCGGCCAGGGGGGATTCACCCCTCCACTTT. It specifies CASSKSARGDSPLHF.